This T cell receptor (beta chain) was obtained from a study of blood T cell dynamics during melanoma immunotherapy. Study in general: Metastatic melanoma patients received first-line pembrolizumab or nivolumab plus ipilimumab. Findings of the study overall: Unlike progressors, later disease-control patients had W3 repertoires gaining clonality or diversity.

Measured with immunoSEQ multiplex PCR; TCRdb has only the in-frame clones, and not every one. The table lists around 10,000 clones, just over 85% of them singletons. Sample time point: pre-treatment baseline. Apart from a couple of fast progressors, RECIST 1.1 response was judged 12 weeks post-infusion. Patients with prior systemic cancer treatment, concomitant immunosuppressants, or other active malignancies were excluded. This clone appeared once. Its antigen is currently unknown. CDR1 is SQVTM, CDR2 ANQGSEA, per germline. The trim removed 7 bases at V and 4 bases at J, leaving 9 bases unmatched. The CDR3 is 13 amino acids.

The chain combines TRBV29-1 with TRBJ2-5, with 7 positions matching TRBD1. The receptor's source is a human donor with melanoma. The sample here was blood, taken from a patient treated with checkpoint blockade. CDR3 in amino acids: CSATGPGGETQYF. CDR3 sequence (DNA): TGCAGCGCAACTGGCCCAGGGGGAGAGACCCAGTACTTC.